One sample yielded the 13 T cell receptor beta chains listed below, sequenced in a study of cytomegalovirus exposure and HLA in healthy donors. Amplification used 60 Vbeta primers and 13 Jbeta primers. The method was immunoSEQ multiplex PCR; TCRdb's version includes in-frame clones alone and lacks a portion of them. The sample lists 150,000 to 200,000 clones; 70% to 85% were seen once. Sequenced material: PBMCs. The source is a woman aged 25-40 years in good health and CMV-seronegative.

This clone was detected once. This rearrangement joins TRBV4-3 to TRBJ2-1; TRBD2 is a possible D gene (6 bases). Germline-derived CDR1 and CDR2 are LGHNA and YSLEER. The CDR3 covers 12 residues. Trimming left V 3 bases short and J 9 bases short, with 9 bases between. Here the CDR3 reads CASSQAGLEQFF. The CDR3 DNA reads TGCGCCAGCAGCCAGGCGGGACTTGAGCAGTTCTTC.

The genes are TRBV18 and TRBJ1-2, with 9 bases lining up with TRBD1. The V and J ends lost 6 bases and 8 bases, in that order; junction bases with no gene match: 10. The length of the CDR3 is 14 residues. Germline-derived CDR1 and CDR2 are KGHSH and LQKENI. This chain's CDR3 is CASSLPPTGGGYTF. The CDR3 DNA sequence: TGTGCCAGCTCTCTGCCCCCGACAGGGGGGGGCTACACCTTC.

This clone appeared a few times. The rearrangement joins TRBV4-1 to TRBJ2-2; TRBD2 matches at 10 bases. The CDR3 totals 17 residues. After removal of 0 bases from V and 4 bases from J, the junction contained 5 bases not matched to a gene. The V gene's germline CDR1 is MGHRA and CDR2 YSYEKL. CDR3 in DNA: TGCGCCAGCAGCCAAGATACTAGCGGGGCCTCCACCGGGGAGCTGTTTTTT. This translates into CASSQDTSGASTGELFF.

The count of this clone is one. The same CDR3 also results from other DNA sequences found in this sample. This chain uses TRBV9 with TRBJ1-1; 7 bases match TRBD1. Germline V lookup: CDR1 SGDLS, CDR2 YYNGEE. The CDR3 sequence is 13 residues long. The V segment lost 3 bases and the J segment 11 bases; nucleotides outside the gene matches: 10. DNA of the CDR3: TGTGCCAGCAGCGGTGGGCAGGGGGGTGGGGCTTTCTTT. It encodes CASSGGQGGGAFF.

The CDR3 DNA reads TGTGCCAGTAAGAGCGGATCTAGCACAGATACGCAGTATTTT. It yields the protein CASKSGSSTDTQYF. This sequence joins TRBV19 and TRBJ2-3; the D gene is possibly TRBD2 (5 bases). CDR1 and CDR2 (germline): LNHDA, SQIVND (reference sequence). The V end was cut by 7 bases, the J end by 0 bases, with 11 bases between. The CDR3 extends over 14 amino acids.

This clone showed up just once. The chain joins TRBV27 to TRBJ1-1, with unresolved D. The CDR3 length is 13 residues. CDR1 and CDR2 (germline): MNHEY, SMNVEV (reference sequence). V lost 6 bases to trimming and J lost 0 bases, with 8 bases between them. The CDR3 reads CASSDTMNTEAFF. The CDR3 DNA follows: TGTGCCAGCAGCGACACAATGAACACTGAAGCTTTCTTT.

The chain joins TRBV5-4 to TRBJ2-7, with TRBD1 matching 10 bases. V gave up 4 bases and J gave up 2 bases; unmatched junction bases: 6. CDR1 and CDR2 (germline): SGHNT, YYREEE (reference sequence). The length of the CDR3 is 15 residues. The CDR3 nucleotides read TGTGCCAGCAGCCGGAGGGACAGGGGAGCCTACGAGCAGTACTTC. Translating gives CASSRRDRGAYEQYF.

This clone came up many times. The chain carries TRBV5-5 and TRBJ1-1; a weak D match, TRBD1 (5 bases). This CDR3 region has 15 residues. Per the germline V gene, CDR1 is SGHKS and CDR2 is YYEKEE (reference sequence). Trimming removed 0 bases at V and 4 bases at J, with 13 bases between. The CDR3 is CASSLEGYKGTEAFF. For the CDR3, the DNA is TGTGCCAGCAGCTTGGAGGGGTACAAGGGCACTGAAGCTTTCTTT.

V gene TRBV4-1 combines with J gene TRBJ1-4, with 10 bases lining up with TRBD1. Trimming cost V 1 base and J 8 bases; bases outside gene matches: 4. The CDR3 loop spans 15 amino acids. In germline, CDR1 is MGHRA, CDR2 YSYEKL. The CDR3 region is CASSQGTGGREKLFF. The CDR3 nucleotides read TGCGCCAGCAGCCAAGGGACAGGGGGTCGGGAAAAACTGTTTTTT.

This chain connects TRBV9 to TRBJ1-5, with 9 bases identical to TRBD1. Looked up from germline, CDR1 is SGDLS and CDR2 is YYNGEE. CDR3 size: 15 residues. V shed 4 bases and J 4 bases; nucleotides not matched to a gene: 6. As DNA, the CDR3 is TGTGCCAGCAGCTCGGGACAGGGCCTTAATCAGCCCCAGCATTTT. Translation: CASSSGQGLNQPQHF.

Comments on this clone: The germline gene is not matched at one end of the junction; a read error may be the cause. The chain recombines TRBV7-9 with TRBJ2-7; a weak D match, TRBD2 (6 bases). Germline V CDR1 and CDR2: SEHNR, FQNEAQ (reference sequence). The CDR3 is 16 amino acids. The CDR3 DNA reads TGTGCCAGCAGCCTAGCCCGGGGAGGAGATAGGAACGAGCAGTACTTC. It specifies CASSLARGGDRNEQYF.

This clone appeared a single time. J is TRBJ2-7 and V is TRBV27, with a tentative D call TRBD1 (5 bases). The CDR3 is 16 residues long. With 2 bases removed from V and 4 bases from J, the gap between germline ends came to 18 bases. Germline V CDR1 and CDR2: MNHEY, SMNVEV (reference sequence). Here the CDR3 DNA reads TGTGCCAGCAGTTTAAAGGGGCCACATCCAAGTTACGAGCAGTACTTC. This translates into CASSLKGPHPSYEQYF.

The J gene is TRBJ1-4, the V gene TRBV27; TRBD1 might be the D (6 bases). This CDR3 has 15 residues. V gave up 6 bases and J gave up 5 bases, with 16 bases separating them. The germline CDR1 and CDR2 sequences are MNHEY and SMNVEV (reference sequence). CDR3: CASSPYQGLNEKLFF. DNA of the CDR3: TGTGCCAGCAGCCCCTACCAGGGGTTGAATGAAAAACTGTTTTTT. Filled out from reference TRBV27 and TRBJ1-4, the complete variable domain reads EAQVTQNPRYLITVTGKKLTVTCSQNMNHEYMSWYRQDPGLGLRQIYYSMNVEVTDKGDVPEGYKVSRKEKRNFPLILESPSPNQTSLYFCASSPYQGLNEKLFFGSGTQLSVL.